This T cell receptor (beta chain) was captured by sequencing in a study of blood T cell repertoires in COVID-19. Data came from immunoSEQ multiplex PCR; TCRdb stores just in-frame clones and leaves some out. Of around 270,000 clones in the sample, about nine tenths were seen once. The CDR3 runs to 14 residues. Germline CDR1 LNHDA, CDR2 SQIVND (reference sequence). The V segment lost 4 bases and the J segment 4 bases; nucleotides outside the gene matches: 1. The receptor's source is a man aged 60 to 75 who had recovered from COVID-19. Specimen: peripheral blood. The chain recombines TRBV19 with TRBJ2-1, with TRBD1 matching 10 bases. CDR3 residues: CASSRDRGYNEQFF. For the CDR3, the DNA is TGTGCCAGTAGTAGGGACAGGGGTTACAATGAGCAGTTCTTC.